This is a list of T cell receptor beta chains from one sample in a study of Graves' ophthalmopathy and Graves' hyperthyroidism. TCRdb re-called the multiplex PCR reads through MiXCR, storing one row per CDR3 protein. The data hold over a million distinct CDR3 sequences, with roughly 35% observed a single time. Material for sequencing was peripheral blood or thyroid tissue (not recorded which). All receptors derive from an adult man with Graves' hyperthyroidism. Both conserved end residues are part of each CDR3. Fields, in order: V gene, CDR3 protein.

>TRBV6-5
CASTDVDSYEQYF
>TRBV12-3/TRBV12-4
CASSLGLAGGEGETQYF
>TRBV6-5
CASSRGSYQETQYF
>TRBV29-1
CSTGGEETQYF
>TRBV7-9
CASSLHLDGVRYEQYF
>TRBV6-5
CASSVGSGTDPGEQYF
>TRBV19
CASRPRGYREQFF
>TRBV6-1
CASSVRFPGLTNEKLFF
>TRBV4-1
CASSQGTLEKLFF
>TRBV9
CASNRDQETQYF
>TRBV10-3
CAISYTSGNTGELFF
>TRBV7-9
CASSLANGGEQYF
>TRBV20-1
CSARRPSGKDTEAFF
>TRBV5-6
CASSLRSRYGTVYEQYF
>TRBV4-3
CASSHAGGTQYF
>TRBV5-4
CASSPPGTESNQPQHF